The 22 T cell receptor beta chains presented below share a single source sample, sequenced in a study of vaccination and CD4 T cells after COVID-19. What these receptors recognize is not known. Documented treatment: approximately 11-day PBMC culture with coronavirus spike peptide pools or control peptides (ViraFEST assay). Cultured CD4+ T cell DNA underwent sequencing with the Oncomine TCR Beta short-read assay. MiXCR, run by TCRdb on the PCR reads, gives a single entry per CDR3 protein. This table holds more than 25,000 distinct CDR3 sequences, roughly 60% found once. Here the sequenced sample was CD4+ T cells from blood, cultured in vitro, taken after SARS-CoV-2 vaccination. Receptors originate from a human donor who received a COVID-19 vaccine.

The chain has TRBV6-1 and TRBJ1-5, with 9 bases lining up with TRBD1. Germline CDR1 is MNHNS and CDR2 is SASEGT. V was pared by 1 base and J by 1 base, with 11 bases of the junction left unmatched. The CDR3 loop spans 19 amino acids. This chain's CDR3 is CASSEVNRGLRVSNQPQHF. Here the CDR3 DNA reads TGTGCCAGCAGTGAAGTTAACAGGGGGCTTCGGGTGAGCAATCAGCCCCAGCATTTT.

The rearrangement uses TRBV30 and TRBJ2-3; D perhaps matches TRBD2 (6 bases). CDR1 is GTSNPN and CDR2 is SVGIG in the germline V gene (reference sequence). The ends were cut back, 4 bases at V and 2 bases at J, with 19 bases in the middle. CDR3 length: 16 residues. CDR3 residues: CAWMGSVAVNTDTQYF. CDR3 nucleotide sequence: TGTGCCTGGATGGGGTCAGTAGCGGTAAACACAGATACGCAGTATTTT.

The chain recombines TRBV2 with TRBJ1-5; 7 nucleotides line up with TRBD1. Germline CDR1 is SNHLY and CDR2 is FYNNEI. Trimming removed 8 bases from V and 0 bases from J; junction bases left unmatched: 4. CDR3 size: 14 residues. As DNA, the CDR3 is TGTGCCAGCCAGACAGGGACTAGCAATCAGCCCCAGCATTTT. Its translation: CASQTGTSNQPQHF. The full variable domain, its missing parts supplied by reference TRBV2 and TRBJ1-5, is EPEVTQTPSHQVTQMGQEVILRCVPISNHLYFYWYRQILGQKVEFLVSFYNNEISEKSEIFDDQFSVERPDGSNFTLKIRSTKLEDSAMYFCASQTGTSNQPQHFGDGTRLSIL.

Only a few counts were recorded for this clonotype. V and J are TRBV2 and TRBJ2-1; D is tentatively TRBD1 or TRBD2 (6 bases each). From germline, CDR1 is SNHLY and CDR2 FYNNEI. This CDR3 has 16 residues. The V end lost 0 bases, the J end lost 1 base, and 10 bases lay between the germline ends. CDR3 region: CASSEAIGGSYNEQFF. As DNA, the CDR3 is TGTGCCAGCAGTGAAGCCATAGGGGGGTCCTACAATGAGCAGTTCTTC.

This clonotype was seen just once. V usage is TRBV2 and J usage is TRBJ2-1, with D tentatively TRBD2 (7 bases). CDR3 length: 15 residues. Trimming cost V 6 bases and J 9 bases, with 21 bases left between them. The germline CDR1 and CDR2 sequences are SNHLY and FYNNEI. The CDR3 sequence: CASSLSWGGQSEQFF. CDR3 in DNA: TGTGCCAGCAGCCTGTCGTGGGGGGGCCAGAGTGAGCAGTTCTTC.

This clonotype turned up a few times. The J gene is TRBJ2-3, the V gene TRBV12-3 or TRBV12-4, with D perhaps matching TRBD1 or TRBD2 (6 bases each). The CDR3 contains 20 residues. V was shortened by 3 bases and J by 6 bases, with 31 bases between the two germline ends. CDR3 bases: TGTGCCAGCAGTTTTGGAGGGCGCCGAGGGATGGTCAGGGGTACGGATACGCAGTATTTT. Its protein is CASSFGGRRGMVRGTDTQYF.

This clonotype was detected only a few times. The chain uses TRBV6-5 and TRBJ2-2, with TRBD2 matching over 14 bases. Trimming took 2 bases from V and 7 from J; bases not matched to a gene: 3. The CDR3 extends over 16 amino acids. Germline CDR1 MNHEY, CDR2 SVGAGI. CDR3 nucleotide sequence: TGTGCCAGCAGTTACGGGACTAGCGGGGGATACGGGGAGCTGTTTTTT. Protein: CASSYGTSGGYGELFF.

The chain couples TRBV6-1 to TRBJ1-2; D not resolved. Looked up from germline, CDR1 is MNHNS and CDR2 is SASEGT. V was trimmed by 6 bases and J by 4 bases, leaving 9 bases between them. CDR3 length equals 12 residues. The CDR3 here is CASSPRPYGYTF. In DNA, the CDR3 is TGTGCCAGCAGCCCTAGACCCTATGGCTACACCTTC.

For this clonotype: One end of the junction varies from germline; a read error may be responsible. The V and J genes are TRBV14 and TRBJ1-6; 11 bases agree with TRBD1. The CDR3 is made up of 15 amino acids. Germline lookup yields CDR1 SGHDN and CDR2 FVKESK. CDR3 region: CVSSPGQGAISPLHF. The CDR3 nucleotides are TGTGTCAGCAGCCCTGGACAGGGGGCGATTTCACCCCTCCACTTT. The full variable domain, with the rest looked up from reference TRBV14 and TRBJ1-6, is EAGVTQFPSHSVIEKGQTVTLRCDPISGHDNLYWYRRVMGKEIKFLLHFVKESKQDESGMPNNRFLAERTGGTYSTLKVQPAELEDSGVYFCVSSPGQGAISPLHFGNGTRLTVT.

The genes are TRBV7-8 and TRBJ2-5; D assignment may be TRBD1 or TRBD2 (6 bases each). The germline V gene encodes CDR1 SGHVS and CDR2 FQNEAQ. The CDR3 covers 14 residues. V lost 4 bases and J lost 5, with 14 bases in between. The CDR3 sequence: CASSSSGGPETQYF. The CDR3 DNA follows: TGTGCCAGCAGCTCATCTGGGGGGCCGGAGACCCAGTACTTC.

This chain uses TRBV19 with TRBJ1-2, with D possibly TRBD1 on 5 matching bases. CDR3 size: 15 residues. Looked up from germline, CDR1 is LNHDA and CDR2 is SQIVND (reference sequence). Trimming left V 3 bases short and J 5 bases short, with 16 bases between. CDR3: CASSMPQGLSYGYTF. DNA for the CDR3: TGTGCCAGTAGTATGCCCCAGGGACTTTCTTATGGCTACACCTTC.

The V call is TRBV6-1, the J call TRBJ1-5; 7 bases line up with TRBD1. J lost 4 bases, V lost 6 bases, and 9 bases had no gene match. CDR3 length equals 15 residues. Germline V gene sequence: CDR1 MNHNS, CDR2 SASEGT. The CDR3 DNA follows: TGTGCCAGCAGCCCCATCAGGGGGGAGAATCAGCCCCAGCATTTT. Translated, it gives CASSPIRGENQPQHF.

The chain employs TRBV20-1 and TRBJ1-2, with a possible D match to TRBD1 (6 bases). The germline V gene has CDR1 DFQATT and CDR2 SNEGSKA (reference sequence). The V and J ends lost 5 bases and 3 bases respectively, with 7 bases between them. This CDR3 comprises 11 residues. CDR3 loop: CSAYRDYGYTF. The CDR3 region has the DNA TGCAGTGCTTACAGGGACTATGGCTACACCTTC.

The CDR3 DNA is TGTGCCAGCAGCTTCATGGGAACAGGGAACACTGAAGCTTTCTTT. Its translation: CASSFMGTGNTEAFF. The chain uses TRBV5-6 and TRBJ1-1, with D perhaps TRBD1 (5 bases). Trimming stripped 2 bases from V and 1 base from J, with 12 bases between. Germline CDR1 is SGHDT and CDR2 is YYEEEE. This CDR3 is 15 amino acids long.

In this sample, this clonotype turned up once. The chain couples TRBV7-9 to TRBJ2-3; 7 bases agree with TRBD1. From germline, CDR1 is SEHNR and CDR2 FQNEAQ (reference sequence). The ends lost 4 bases at V and 2 bases at J; junction bases unmatched: 18. This CDR3 comprises 19 residues. CDR3 sequence: CASSSQYQDRPLNTDTQYF. CDR3 sequence (DNA): TGTGCCAGCAGCTCCCAATACCAGGACAGGCCGTTAAACACAGATACGCAGTATTTT.

V and J are TRBV30 and TRBJ1-2, with a possible D match to TRBD1 (6 bases). Trimming removed 0 bases from V and 4 bases from J, with 15 bases in between. Germline assignment: CDR1 GTSNPN and CDR2 SVGIG (reference sequence). CDR3 size: 15 residues. The CDR3 is CAWSVRDTGGYGYTF. CDR3 nucleotide sequence: TGTGCCTGGAGTGTGCGGGACACGGGGGGCTATGGCTACACCTTC.

The J gene is TRBJ1-2, the V gene TRBV20-1; 11 bases match TRBD1. V was pared by 3 bases and J by 6 bases, with 0 bases of the junction left unmatched. CDR1 is DFQATT, CDR2 SNEGSKA, per germline (reference sequence). This CDR3 has 12 residues. For the CDR3, the DNA is TGCAGTGCTAGGGGACAGGGGGATGGCTACACCTTC. Protein sequence: CSARGQGDGYTF.

The chain has TRBV11-1 and TRBJ2-5; possible D gene TRBD2, 5 bases. CDR3 size: 13 residues. V dropped 3 bases and J dropped 1 base, with 6 bases sitting between them. Germline V gene data show CDR1 as SGHAT and CDR2 as FQDESV (reference sequence). The CDR3 bases are TGTGCCAGCAGCTTGACTATCCAAGAGACCCAGTACTTC. It yields the protein CASSLTIQETQYF.

The chain recombines TRBV20-1 with TRBJ1-1, with 9 bases lining up with TRBD1. This CDR3 region has 14 residues. V lost 6 bases, J lost 7 bases, and 12 bases stayed unmatched. Germline assignment: CDR1 DFQATT and CDR2 SNEGSKA (reference sequence). CDR3 sequence: CSAQWTGEVIEAFF. CDR3 nucleotide sequence: TGCAGTGCCCAATGGACAGGGGAGGTGATTGAAGCTTTCTTT.

This clonotype appeared a few times. This sequence joins TRBV6-1 and TRBJ2-3; D is possibly TRBD2 (6 bases). The V end lost 7 bases, the J end lost 5 bases, and 10 bases lay between the germline ends. CDR3 length: 12 amino acids. The germline CDR1 and CDR2 sequences are MNHNS and SASEGT. The CDR3 sequence: CASNSGGDTQYF. DNA of the CDR3: TGTGCCAGCAATAGCGGCGGAGATACGCAGTATTTT.

This chain connects TRBV19 to TRBJ1-1; 7 bases line up with TRBD1. The germline V gene has CDR1 LNHDA and CDR2 SQIVND (reference sequence). The CDR3 has 14 residues. Unmatched junction bases numbered 6, after V lost 4 bases and J lost 4 bases. Here the CDR3 DNA reads TGTGCCAGTAGTACAACAGGGGCCGGCACTGAAGCTTTCTTT. As protein: CASSTTGAGTEAFF.

As DNA, the CDR3 is TGTGCCTCAAACAGCGCGTTGGAATCACCCCTCCACTTT. Amino acids: CASNSALESPLHF. The chain employs TRBV30 and TRBJ1-6; D is unclear. CDR3 length: 13 amino acids. Trimming stripped 7 bases from V and 10 bases from J, with 17 bases between. Germline loops: CDR1 GTSNPN, CDR2 SVGIG (reference sequence).